Below, 20 T cell receptor beta chains from the same sample are listed, as sequenced in a study of T cells in Graves' hyperthyroidism and ophthalmopathy. From RNA transcripts, TCR beta CDR3 regions were amplified. A set of HTBI primers served as the primers for a first-round RT-PCR of the TCR CDR3. Each CDR3 protein gets one entry after TCRdb re-called the multiplex PCR reads with MiXCR. The table lists hundreds of thousands of distinct CDR3 sequences, just under 20% of them singletons. Specimen: blood. The receptors were sampled from a man aged 35-49 years with Graves' ophthalmopathy.

This chain connects TRBV4-1 to TRBJ2-7; 7 bases match TRBD2. The V and J ends lost 0 bases and 3 bases, in that order; junction bases with no gene match: 8. The germline V gene encodes CDR1 MGHRA and CDR2 YSYEKL. This CDR3 contains 16 residues. CDR3 sequence (DNA): TGCGCCAGCAGCCAAGACGGCCGCGGGGGTTTCTACGAGCAGTACTTC. Translating it yields CASSQDGRGGFYEQYF.

The chain couples TRBV2 to TRBJ2-3, with a possible D match to TRBD2 (5 bases). The CDR3 runs to 14 residues. Trimming took 9 bases from V and 2 from J, leaving 15 bases between them. Germline V gene sequence: CDR1 SNHLY, CDR2 FYNNEI. This CDR3 reads CASRTTTITDTQYF. The CDR3 DNA sequence: TGTGCCAGTCGGACGACTACAATCACAGATACGCAGTATTTT. Drawing the rest from reference TRBV2 and TRBJ2-3, the complete variable domain is EPEVTQTPSHQVTQMGQEVILRCVPISNHLYFYWYRQILGQKVEFLVSFYNNEISEKSEIFDDQFSVERPDGSNFTLKIRSTKLEDSAMYFCASRTTTITDTQYFGPGTRLTVL.

The table lists this clonotype with a few counts. This chain uses TRBV5-1 with TRBJ2-3; D uncertain. Between the trimmed V and J ends, which lost 0 bases and 6 bases, there was a span of 8 bases. The CDR3 is 13 residues long. Germline lookup yields CDR1 SGHRS and CDR2 YFSETQ. CDR3 nucleotide sequence: TGCGCCAGCAGCTTGGGGACCTACGATACGCAGTATTTT. This sequence encodes CASSLGTYDTQYF.

This chain connects TRBV18 to TRBJ1-2; D may be TRBD1 (6 bases). The CDR3 has 17 amino acids. Trimming removed 3 bases from V and 1 base from J, with 18 bases in between. Germline V gene lookup returns CDR1 KGHSH and CDR2 LQKENI. CDR3 residues: CASSPNRGGRLNYGYTF. The DNA for the CDR3 is TGTGCCAGCTCACCTAACCGCGGGGGGCGCCTTAACTATGGCTACACCTTC. Based on the CDR3 plus reference TRBV18 and TRBJ1-2, the full variable domain is NAGVMQNPRHLVRRRGQEARLRCSPMKGHSHVYWYRQLPEEGLKFMVYLQKENIIDESGMPKERFSAEFPKEGPSILRIQQVVRGDSAAYFCASSPNRGGRLNYGYTFGSGTRLTVV.

This clonotype was detected ten times or more. This rearrangement joins TRBV13 to TRBJ2-7; the D is unclear. CDR1 is PRHDT and CDR2 is FYEKMQ in the germline V gene (reference sequence). This CDR3 contains 14 residues. V was cut by 3 bases and J by 6 bases, with 15 bases left in between. The CDR3 region has the DNA TGTGCCAGCAGCTTGGGTGCGGCGTCGGGCGAGCAGTACTTC. Translating gives CASSLGAASGEQYF.

The gene calls are TRBV28 and TRBJ1-1; D ambiguous. The CDR3 is 13 amino acids. Trimming shortened V by 3 bases and J by 6 bases, and 11 bases separated the two germline ends. CDR1 is MDHEN, CDR2 SYDVKM, per germline. In DNA, the CDR3 is TGTGCCAGCAGTTTTTTTAGGCGATCTGAAGCTTTCTTT. It specifies CASSFFRRSEAFF.

V and J are TRBV5-1 and TRBJ2-1; TRBD2 agrees at 9 bases. Unmatched junction bases numbered 8, after V lost 4 bases and J lost 6 bases. This CDR3 is built from 15 residues. Germline V gives CDR1 SGHRS, CDR2 YFSETQ. CDR3 sequence: CASSLIAGEINEQFF. The CDR3, as DNA: TGCGCCAGCAGCCTGATAGCGGGAGAGATCAATGAGCAGTTCTTC.

The gene calls are TRBV20-1 and TRBJ2-1, with 10 bases identical to TRBD1. The CDR3 runs 13 residues. Trimming cost V 3 bases and J 5 bases; bases outside gene matches: 1. Germline CDR1 is DFQATT and CDR2 is SNEGSKA (reference sequence). This CDR3 is CSASGTGDNEQFF. The CDR3 nucleotides are TGCAGTGCTAGTGGGACAGGGGACAATGAGCAGTTCTTC.

The V gene is TRBV6-1, the J gene TRBJ2-5; possible D gene TRBD2, 6 bases. CDR1 MNHNS and CDR2 SASEGT come from the germline V gene. V was shortened by 6 bases and J by 1 base, with 18 bases between the two germline ends. The CDR3 consists of 16 residues. CDR3 sequence reads: CASRQGQRAGQETQYF. The CDR3 DNA follows: TGTGCCAGCAGGCAGGGCCAGCGGGCGGGCCAAGAGACCCAGTACTTC.

V and J are TRBV6-1 and TRBJ2-7, with TRBD1 identical over 10 bases. Germline-derived CDR1 and CDR2 are MNHNS and SASEGT. The CDR3 covers 15 residues. Trimming removed 4 bases from V and 1 base from J; junction bases left unmatched: 4. The CDR3 reads CASSVRGQGSYEQYF. CDR3 in DNA: TGTGCCAGCAGTGTGAGGGGACAGGGGTCCTACGAGCAGTACTTC.

The chain combines TRBV13 with TRBJ2-2; D is uncertain. The germline gives CDR1 PRHDT, CDR2 FYEKMQ (reference sequence). The V end was cut by 0 bases, the J end by 4 bases, with 9 bases between. This CDR3 has 15 amino acids. This CDR3 reads CASSLGQTRTGELFF. CDR3 DNA sequence: TGTGCCAGCAGCTTAGGGCAGACCCGCACCGGGGAGCTGTTTTTT.

This clonotype was observed many times. The chain carries TRBV30 and TRBJ2-3; possibly TRBD1 or TRBD2 for D (5 bases each). V shed 5 bases and J shed 9 bases, with 18 bases lying between them. This CDR3 contains 13 residues. The germline CDR1 and CDR2 sequences are GTSNPN and SVGIG (reference sequence). The chain's CDR3 is CAWDALGAATQYF. The CDR3 bases are TGTGCCTGGGACGCACTCGGGGCAGCAACGCAGTATTTT.

This clonotype came up a few times. This chain links TRBV6-2 or TRBV6-3 with TRBJ2-7; a possible D gene is TRBD2 (6 bases). CDR3 length: 17 amino acids. The V end lost 2 bases, the J end lost 0 bases, and 17 bases lay between the germline ends. Germline V lookup: CDR1 MNHEY, CDR2 SVGEGT. The CDR3 DNA is TGTGCCAGCAGTTACCCAGCGGAGGGACGGCGCTCCTACGAGCAGTACTTC. Translating it yields CASSYPAEGRRSYEQYF.

This chain connects TRBV2 to TRBJ1-1, with 9 bases fitting TRBD1. V shed 5 bases and J 5 bases; nucleotides not matched to a gene: 9. Germline CDR1 is SNHLY and CDR2 is FYNNEI. This CDR3 has 15 amino acids. The CDR3 DNA sequence: TGTGCCAGCAGTCCCGGGACAGGGATCCGGACTGAAGCTTTCTTT. Translating gives CASSPGTGIRTEAFF.

CDR3 sequence: CASSQGGAAKFF. The CDR3 nucleotides read TGCGCCAGCAGCCAGGGTGGGGCAGCTAAGTTCTTC. The chain joins TRBV4-3 to TRBJ2-1; tentatively, D is TRBD1 (5 bases). This CDR3 spans 12 amino acids. Per germline, CDR1 LGHNA and CDR2 YSLEER. V lost 3 bases and J 14 bases, leaving 14 bases between the germline ends.

This clonotype was observed at least ten times. The chain has TRBV11-2 and TRBJ1-1; 7 bases fit TRBD1. The CDR3 consists of 16 residues. The V gene's germline CDR1 is SGHAT and CDR2 FQNNGV. Losses at the gene ends were 1 base for V and 0 bases for J; bases not matched to a gene: 5. CDR3 sequence: CASSLAPTGVNTEAFF. Here the CDR3 DNA reads TGTGCCAGCAGCTTAGCCCCTACAGGGGTGAACACTGAAGCTTTCTTT.

The table lists this clonotype with a few counts. CDR3 nucleotide sequence: TGTGCCAGCAGCTTTACCGGGACTAACTATGGCTACACCTTC. Its protein product is CASSFTGTNYGYTF. The chain has TRBV7-9 and TRBJ1-2; D is unclear. Germline V CDR1 and CDR2: SEHNR, FQNEAQ (reference sequence). Deletions cut 3 bases from V and 0 bases from J, with 8 bases between. The CDR3 is 14 residues long.

The gene calls are TRBV2 and TRBJ1-5, with TRBD1 matching 7 bases. Germline values: CDR1 SNHLY, CDR2 FYNNEI. The CDR3 is 13 residues long. V was clipped by 6 bases and J by 5 bases; unmatched bases: 4. As DNA, the CDR3 is TGTGCCAGCAGACAGGGGACGGATCAGCCCCAGCATTTT. As protein: CASRQGTDQPQHF. Complete variable domain (other parts from reference TRBV2 and TRBJ1-5): EPEVTQTPSHQVTQMGQEVILRCVPISNHLYFYWYRQILGQKVEFLVSFYNNEISEKSEIFDDQFSVERPDGSNFTLKIRSTKLEDSAMYFCASRQGTDQPQHFGDGTRLSIL.

The chain combines TRBV20-1 with TRBJ2-3; D tentatively fits TRBD1 or TRBD2 (5 bases each). The CDR3 contains 15 residues. Per the germline V gene, CDR1 is DFQATT and CDR2 is SNEGSKA (reference sequence). With 0 bases removed from V and 4 bases from J, the gap between germline ends came to 14 bases. The CDR3 spells CSARDLGGRADTQYF. The CDR3 DNA follows: TGCAGTGCTAGAGATCTTGGGGGAAGGGCAGATACGCAGTATTTT.

Only a few counts were recorded for this clonotype. The rearrangement uses TRBV10-3 and TRBJ2-7, with TRBD2 identical over 8 bases. Germline lookup yields CDR1 ENHRY and CDR2 SYGVKD. The junction had 8 bases not matched to a gene; V was cut back by 3 bases and J by 4 bases. This CDR3 is built from 15 residues. In nucleotides, the CDR3 is TGTGCCATCAGTGAAGGGACTCGCGGGAGGTACGAGCAGTACTTC. This encodes CAISEGTRGRYEQYF.